The present T cell receptor (beta chain) was sequenced within a study of yellow fever vaccine responses in identical twins. Whole-study results and caveats: Among the twins, the vaccine T cell response reportedly seemed partly convergent and partly personalized.

In regard to this clonotype: Its target is not known.

TCRdb called the RT-PCR reads again in MiXCR, with one record for every CDR3 protein. The repertoire holds 15,000 to 20,000 distinct CDR3 sequences, with around 76% as singletons. CDR1 is SNHLY, CDR2 FYNNEI, per germline. This CDR3 is 16 amino acids long. V was trimmed by 4 bases and J by 0 bases, leaving 13 bases between them. The V and J genes are TRBV2 and TRBJ2-1; D unclear. This receptor was identified in a woman aged 18-30 years who received the yellow fever vaccine. Sequencing was performed on T cells from blood (PBMCs), unsorted or a sorted subset (not recorded which), taken before or after yellow fever vaccination (not recorded which). Here the CDR3 DNA reads TGTGCCAGCAGTGCGGGCAGATTTAGCTCCTACAATGAGCAGTTCTTC. This gives the protein CASSAGRFSSYNEQFF.